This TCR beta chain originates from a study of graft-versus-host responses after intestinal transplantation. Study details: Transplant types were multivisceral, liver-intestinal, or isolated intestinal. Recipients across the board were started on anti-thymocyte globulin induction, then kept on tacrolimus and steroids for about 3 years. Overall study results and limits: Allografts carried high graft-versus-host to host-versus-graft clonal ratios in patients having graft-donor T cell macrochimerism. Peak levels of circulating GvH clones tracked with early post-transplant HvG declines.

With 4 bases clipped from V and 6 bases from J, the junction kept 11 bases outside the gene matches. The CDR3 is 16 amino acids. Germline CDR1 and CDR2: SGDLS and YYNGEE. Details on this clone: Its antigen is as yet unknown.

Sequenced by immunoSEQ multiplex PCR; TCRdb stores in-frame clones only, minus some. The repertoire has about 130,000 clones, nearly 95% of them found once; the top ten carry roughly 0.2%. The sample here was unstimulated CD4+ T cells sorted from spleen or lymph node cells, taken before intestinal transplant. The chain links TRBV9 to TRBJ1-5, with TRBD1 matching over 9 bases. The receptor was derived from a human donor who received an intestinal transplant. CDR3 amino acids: CASSPGGTGIAQPQHF. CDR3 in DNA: TGTGCCAGCAGCCCAGGGGGGACAGGGATAGCTCAGCCCCAGCATTTT.